These 30 T cell receptor beta chains were all obtained from the same sample, sequenced in a study of cytomegalovirus exposure and HLA in healthy donors. The primer mix had 60 Vbeta and 13 Jbeta primers. Using immunoSEQ multiplex PCR, the repertoire was profiled, and TCRdb retains in-frame clones only, with some absent. The sample lists about 180,000 clones, 80% occurring once. Sequencing was performed on PBMCs. The receptors stem from a woman aged 45-65 years in good health and CMV-seropositive.

The chain couples TRBV4-3 to TRBJ1-2; 7 bases map to TRBD1. Germline CDR1 and CDR2: LGHNA and YSLEER. J was trimmed by 2 bases and V by 5 bases; bases with no gene match: 8. The CDR3 covers 15 residues. The CDR3 bases are TGCGCCAGCAGCTACACCCGGGACAGCAACTATGGCTACACCTTC. Residues: CASSYTRDSNYGYTF.

This rearrangement joins TRBV10-3 to TRBJ1-1; 8 positions agree with TRBD1. V shed 6 bases and J 0 bases; nucleotides not matched to a gene: 9. This CDR3 contains 16 residues. CDR1 and CDR2 (germline): ENHRY, SYGVKD. Written as DNA, the CDR3 is TGTGCCATCAGATACGGGACAGGAGATCTGAACACTGAAGCTTTCTTT. Translation gives CAIRYGTGDLNTEAFF.

The count of this clone is one. The chain is built from TRBV19 and TRBJ2-1; 8 bases agree with TRBD2. The junction had 7 bases not matched to a gene; V was cut back by 5 bases and J by 7 bases. There are 14 residues in the CDR3. The V gene's germline CDR1 is LNHDA and CDR2 SQIVND (reference sequence). The CDR3 here is CASSQSGRRNEQFF. Written as DNA, the CDR3 is TGTGCCAGTAGTCAAAGCGGGAGAAGGAATGAGCAGTTCTTC.

This clone was seen once. The chain recombines TRBV7-2 with TRBJ1-2; D is perhaps TRBD1 (6 bases). Germline CDR1 is SGHTA and CDR2 is FQGNSA. The CDR3 has 13 amino acids. With 5 bases removed from V and 6 bases from J, the gap between germline ends came to 13 bases. The CDR3: CASSLQAGDGYTF. For the CDR3, the DNA is TGTGCCAGCAGCCTACAAGCAGGGGATGGCTACACCTTC. The full variable domain, rest sourced from reference TRBV7-2 and TRBJ1-2, is GAGVSQSPSNKVTEKGKDVELRCDPISGHTALYWYRQSLGQGLEFLIYFQGNSAPDKSGLPSDRFSAERTGGSVSTLTIQRTQQEDSAVYLCASSLQAGDGYTFGSGTRLTVV.

The CDR3 DNA reads as TGTGCCAGCAGTTTAATGCCGGGCAATGAGCAGTTCTTC. Translation: CASSLMPGNEQFF. This sequence joins TRBV28 and TRBJ2-1; D call uncertain. CDR1 is MDHEN, CDR2 SYDVKM, per germline. This CDR3 region has 13 residues. Trimming pared 2 bases from V and 6 bases from J, leaving 8 bases between.

The chain is built from TRBV10-3 and TRBJ1-6, with 9 nucleotides matching TRBD1. The CDR3 runs 16 residues. The V and J ends lost 6 bases and 0 bases, in that order; junction bases with no gene match: 3. CDR1 is ENHRY and CDR2 is SYGVKD in the germline V gene. DNA of the CDR3: TGTGCCATCAGGGGACAGGGCAGCTCCTATAATTCACCCCTCCACTTT. Translating gives CAIRGQGSSYNSPLHF.

In the case of this clone: One end of the junction fails to match germline, which may point to a read error. The J gene is TRBJ2-5, the V gene TRBV5-4, with D possibly matching TRBD1 (5 bases). The CDR3 totals 14 residues. Per the germline V gene, CDR1 is SGHNT and CDR2 is YYREEE (reference sequence). The CDR3 region has the DNA TGTGCCAGCGGCTTGCCCCGCCAGGGTGAGACCCAGTACTTC. As protein: CASGLPRQGETQYF.

The chain uses TRBV27 and TRBJ2-1; TRBD2 might be the D (6 bases). Germline assignment: CDR1 MNHEY and CDR2 SMNVEV (reference sequence). V lost 5 bases and J lost 8, with 10 bases in between. The CDR3 length is 12 residues. The DNA for the CDR3 is TGTGCCAGCAGTGAGAGCGGGTATGAGCAGTTCTTC. As protein: CASSESGYEQFF.

V and J are TRBV5-1 and TRBJ2-3, with D unresolved. CDR1 and CDR2 (germline): SGHRS, YFSETQ. The CDR3 runs to 13 residues. The germline V and J ends were trimmed by 0 bases and 3 bases, with 5 bases remaining between them. The CDR3 sequence: CASSLGRTDTQYF. The CDR3, as DNA: TGCGCCAGCAGCTTGGGCAGAACAGATACGCAGTATTTT.

This sequence joins TRBV27 and TRBJ2-7; 10 positions agree with TRBD1. Per the germline V gene, CDR1 is MNHEY and CDR2 is SMNVEV (reference sequence). The CDR3 covers 15 residues. V gave up 5 bases and J gave up 1 base; unmatched junction bases: 5. The CDR3 here is CASSTGTGVSYEQYF. CDR3 coding DNA: TGTGCCAGCAGTACCGGGACAGGGGTTTCCTACGAGCAGTACTTC.

This clone was detected only a few times. The chain employs TRBV7-8 and TRBJ1-2; TRBD1 is a possible D gene (5 bases). V gave up 5 bases and J gave up 4 bases, with 17 bases separating them. CDR3 length: 15 amino acids. Germline-derived CDR1 and CDR2 are SGHVS and FQNEAQ. The CDR3 nucleotides read TGTGCCAGCAGCACACACCAGACAGACTCCTATGGCTACACCTTC. This translates into CASSTHQTDSYGYTF.

There are a few counts of this clone. This chain links TRBV7-2 with TRBJ1-6; 7 bases agree with TRBD1. CDR3 length: 14 amino acids. V was pared by 7 bases and J by 8 bases, with 8 bases of the junction left unmatched. Germline lookup yields CDR1 SGHTA and CDR2 FQGNSA. In nucleotides, the CDR3 is TGTGCCAGCATCACAGGGGCTAGGGATTCACCCCTCCACTTT. Translating gives CASITGARDSPLHF.

The chain combines TRBV28 with TRBJ1-2; D is ambiguous. The germline V and J ends were trimmed by 8 bases and 8 bases, with 15 bases remaining between them. The CDR3 runs to 12 residues. Germline CDR1 is MDHEN and CDR2 is SYDVKM. The CDR3 DNA follows: TGTGCCAGCGTCGTGGGCAGCCGCGGCTACACCTTC. This gives the protein CASVVGSRGYTF.

The gene calls are TRBV11-2 and TRBJ2-7, with D possibly TRBD1 on 6 matching bases. The germline V gene has CDR1 SGHAT and CDR2 FQNNGV. CDR3 length: 14 amino acids. V was cut by 4 bases and J by 6 bases, with 16 bases left in between. The CDR3 DNA reads as TGTGCCAGCAGCTATGGCCTGGGGGCAGGCGAGCAGTACTTC. This gives the protein CASSYGLGAGEQYF.

This clone showed up just a few times. V gene TRBV10-3 combines with J gene TRBJ2-2; 9 nucleotides match TRBD2. The junction had 6 bases not matched to a gene; V was cut back by 3 bases and J by 4 bases. Germline CDR1 is ENHRY and CDR2 is SYGVKD. The CDR3 consists of 16 residues. CDR3 protein: CAISDLAGATTGELFF. As DNA, the CDR3 is TGTGCCATCAGTGACTTAGCGGGGGCGACCACCGGGGAGCTGTTTTTT.

This clone has only a few counts. The chain joins TRBV14 to TRBJ1-3, with 9 bases lining up with TRBD1. The CDR3 consists of 13 residues. Per germline, CDR1 SGHDN and CDR2 FVKESK. Trimming removed 5 bases from V and 5 bases from J; junction bases left unmatched: 1. CDR3 in amino acids: CASSNRGRNTIYF. CDR3 in DNA: TGTGCCAGCAGCAACAGGGGGCGAAACACCATATATTTT. Combining the CDR3 with reference TRBV14 and TRBJ1-3 gives the whole variable domain EAGVTQFPSHSVIEKGQTVTLRCDPISGHDNLYWYRRVMGKEIKFLLHFVKESKQDESGMPNNRFLAERTGGTYSTLKVQPAELEDSGVYFCASSNRGRNTIYFGEGSWLTVV.

The chain links TRBV7-2 to TRBJ2-1; TRBD2 matches 11 bases. Germline V gives CDR1 SGHTA, CDR2 FQGNSA. The CDR3 loop spans 16 amino acids. V was clipped by 6 bases and J by 9 bases; unmatched bases: 13. The DNA of the CDR3 is TGTGCCAGCAGTCTAGCGGGGGGCCAGGTTGGGACTGAGCAGTTCTTC. Encoded protein: CASSLAGGQVGTEQFF.

This chain uses TRBV6-1 with TRBJ2-3; 7 nucleotides agree with TRBD2. Germline V gene data show CDR1 as MNHNS and CDR2 as SASEGT. This CDR3 has 15 amino acids. V gave up 6 bases and J gave up 0 bases; unmatched junction bases: 6. The CDR3 DNA reads TGTGCCAGCAGCCCTAGCGGAGCTAGCACAGATACGCAGTATTTT. It encodes CASSPSGASTDTQYF.

This chain connects TRBV5-1 to TRBJ2-7; tentative D call: TRBD1 (6 bases). The germline gives CDR1 SGHRS, CDR2 YFSETQ. The V end was cut by 6 bases, the J end by 5 bases, with 12 bases between. This CDR3 has 12 amino acids. CDR3 nucleotide sequence: TGCGCCAGCAAGAGTCAGGGGCACGAGCAGTACTTC. It encodes CASKSQGHEQYF.

V is TRBV7-9 and J is TRBJ2-2, with a tentative D call TRBD1 (6 bases). Trimming stripped 2 bases from V and 4 bases from J, with 11 bases between. The CDR3 sequence is 15 residues long. CDR1 and CDR2 from the germline V gene are SEHNR and FQNEAQ (reference sequence). The CDR3, as DNA: TGTGCCAGCAGCTTAACCGGGACAACCACCGGGGAGCTGTTTTTT. It codes for CASSLTGTTTGELFF.

This clone was counted once. The genes are TRBV5-4 and TRBJ1-4, with D maybe TRBD1 (6 bases). Germline assignment: CDR1 SGHNT and CDR2 YYREEE (reference sequence). The V and J ends lost 4 bases and 6 bases respectively, with 13 bases between them. The CDR3 loop spans 14 amino acids. The CDR3 loop reads CASSLQGGDEKLFF. CDR3 DNA sequence: TGTGCCAGCAGCCTACAGGGAGGGGATGAAAAACTGTTTTTT.

A few counts support this clone. The chain combines TRBV4-3 with TRBJ2-1, with D uncertain. Germline assignment: CDR1 LGHNA and CDR2 YSLEER. The CDR3 totals 15 residues. V lost 0 bases to trimming and J lost 9 bases, with 15 bases between them. The CDR3 spells CASSQEISYQAEQFF. CDR3 coding DNA: TGCGCCAGCAGCCAAGAGATCTCATACCAGGCTGAGCAGTTCTTC.

The V and J genes are TRBV5-1 and TRBJ1-1; possible D gene TRBD1, 6 bases. The germline gives CDR1 SGHRS, CDR2 YFSETQ. The length of the CDR3 is 16 residues. V was trimmed by 4 bases and J by 0 bases, leaving 16 bases between them. The CDR3 region is CASSETGIKMNTEAFF. In DNA form, the CDR3 reads TGCGCCAGCAGCGAAACAGGGATAAAGATGAACACTGAAGCTTTCTTT.

The chain has TRBV2 and TRBJ2-2; unclear D gene. The CDR3 consists of 12 residues. V was pared by 7 bases and J by 6 bases, with 9 bases between. The germline CDR1 and CDR2 sequences are SNHLY and FYNNEI. The CDR3 coding sequence is TGTGCCAGCACTTTTCTTCCCGGGGAGCTGTTTTTT. Translation gives CASTFLPGELFF.

The V gene is TRBV7-2, the J gene TRBJ2-5; D perhaps matches TRBD2 (5 bases). Germline V gene lookup returns CDR1 SGHTA and CDR2 FQGNSA. Trimming cost V 1 base and J 3 bases, with 12 bases left between them. The CDR3 runs to 15 residues. Here the CDR3 DNA reads TGTGCCAGCAGCTTAGGGGCCAGGCGGGAAGAGACCCAGTACTTC. Amino acid sequence: CASSLGARREETQYF.

The chain couples TRBV27 to TRBJ2-7, with TRBD1 identical over 8 bases. This CDR3 region has 17 residues. Germline CDR1 MNHEY, CDR2 SMNVEV (reference sequence). V was clipped by 3 bases and J by 0 bases; unmatched bases: 10. The CDR3 region is CASSLLQGAGSSYEQYF. The CDR3 DNA reads as TGTGCCAGCAGTTTGCTCCAGGGGGCGGGAAGCTCCTACGAGCAGTACTTC.

The chain combines TRBV12-5 with TRBJ1-1; D gene unclear. V was pared by 4 bases and J by 5 bases, with 14 bases between. CDR1 and CDR2 (germline): LGHNT, FRNRAP. This CDR3 has 14 amino acids. The CDR3: CASGSNVGRTEAFF. The CDR3 nucleotides read TGTGCTAGTGGTTCCAACGTGGGCAGGACTGAAGCTTTCTTT.

V gene TRBV5-6 combines with J gene TRBJ1-4; the D is unclear. The V gene's germline CDR1 is SGHDT and CDR2 YYEEEE. V lost 3 bases and J 7 bases, leaving 13 bases between the germline ends. This CDR3 comprises 14 residues. The CDR3 nucleotides are TGTGCCAGCAGCTGGAAGTCCGGGGTTGAAAAACTGTTTTTT. Its translation is CASSWKSGVEKLFF.

V and J are TRBV18 and TRBJ1-2, with a tentative D call TRBD1 (5 bases). Germline V gene sequence: CDR1 KGHSH, CDR2 LQKENI. Trimming cost V 2 bases and J 2 bases, with 15 bases left between them. The CDR3 contains 16 residues. CDR3 sequence (DNA): TGTGCCAGCTCACCATCCTTGGGGCACTCAAACTATGGCTACACCTTC. Its protein is CASSPSLGHSNYGYTF.

This clone was observed a handful of times. The rearrangement uses TRBV7-2 and TRBJ1-2; tentative D call: TRBD1 (5 bases). This CDR3 is built from 16 residues. CDR1 and CDR2 from the germline V gene are SGHTA and FQGNSA. V lost 4 bases to trimming and J lost 0 bases, with 15 bases between them. The CDR3 spells CASSYSQTAANYGYTF. CDR3 DNA: TGTGCCAGCAGCTACTCCCAGACAGCCGCTAACTATGGCTACACCTTC.